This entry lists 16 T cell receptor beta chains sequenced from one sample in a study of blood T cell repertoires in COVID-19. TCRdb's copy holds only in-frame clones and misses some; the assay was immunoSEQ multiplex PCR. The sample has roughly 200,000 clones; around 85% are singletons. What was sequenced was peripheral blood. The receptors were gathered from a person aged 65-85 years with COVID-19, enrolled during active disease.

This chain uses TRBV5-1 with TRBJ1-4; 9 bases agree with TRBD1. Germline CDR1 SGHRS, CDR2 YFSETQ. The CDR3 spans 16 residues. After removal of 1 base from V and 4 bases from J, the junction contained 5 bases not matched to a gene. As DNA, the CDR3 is TGCGCCAGCAGCTTGCTTCCGGGACAGGGTAATGAAAAACTGTTTTTT. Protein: CASSLLPGQGNEKLFF.

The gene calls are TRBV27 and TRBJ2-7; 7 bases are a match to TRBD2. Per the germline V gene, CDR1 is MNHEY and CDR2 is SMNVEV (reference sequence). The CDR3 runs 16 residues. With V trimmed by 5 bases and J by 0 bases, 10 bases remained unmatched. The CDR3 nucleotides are TGTGCCAGCAGTCCCGGGGCTAGCGGCCACTCCTACGAGCAGTACTTC. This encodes CASSPGASGHSYEQYF.

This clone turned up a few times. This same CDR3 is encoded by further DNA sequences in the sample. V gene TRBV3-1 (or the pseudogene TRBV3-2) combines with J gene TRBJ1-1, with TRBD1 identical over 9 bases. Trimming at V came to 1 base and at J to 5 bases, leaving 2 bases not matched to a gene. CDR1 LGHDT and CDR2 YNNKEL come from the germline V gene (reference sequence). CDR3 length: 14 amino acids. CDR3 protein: CASSQVQGATEAFF. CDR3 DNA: TGTGCCAGCAGCCAAGTACAGGGGGCGACTGAAGCTTTCTTT.

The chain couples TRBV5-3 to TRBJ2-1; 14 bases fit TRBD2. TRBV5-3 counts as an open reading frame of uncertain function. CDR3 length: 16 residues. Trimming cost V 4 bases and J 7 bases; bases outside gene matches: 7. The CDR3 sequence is CARSNRTSGGLNEQFF. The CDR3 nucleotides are TGTGCCAGAAGCAACCGGACTAGCGGGGGGCTGAATGAGCAGTTCTTC.

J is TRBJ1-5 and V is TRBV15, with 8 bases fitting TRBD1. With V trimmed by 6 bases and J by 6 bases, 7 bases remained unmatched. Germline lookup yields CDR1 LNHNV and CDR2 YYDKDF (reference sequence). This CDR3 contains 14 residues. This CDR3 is CATRGPGGSQPQHF. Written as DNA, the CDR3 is TGTGCCACCAGGGGGCCAGGGGGCTCTCAGCCCCAGCATTTT.

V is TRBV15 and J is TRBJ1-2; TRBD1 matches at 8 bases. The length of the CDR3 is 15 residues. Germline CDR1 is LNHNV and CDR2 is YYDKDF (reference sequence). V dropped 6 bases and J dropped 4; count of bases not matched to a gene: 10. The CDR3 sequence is CATSIDRGSPYGYTF. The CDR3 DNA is TGTGCCACCAGTATAGACAGGGGATCTCCCTATGGCTACACCTTC. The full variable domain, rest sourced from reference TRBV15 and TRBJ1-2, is DAMVIQNPRYQVTQFGKPVTLSCSQTLNHNVMYWYQQKSSQAPKLLFHYYDKDFNNEADTPDNFQSRRPNTSFCFLDIRSPGLGDTAMYLCATSIDRGSPYGYTFGSGTRLTVV.

CDR3 bases: TGTGCGACCGGGTGGGGCAGAAAGAACACTGAAGCTTTCTTT. Translated: CATGWGRKNTEAFF. The V gene is TRBV6-5, the J gene TRBJ1-1, with a possible D match to TRBD1 (5 bases). This CDR3 region has 14 residues. CDR1 and CDR2 (germline): MNHEY, SVGAGI.

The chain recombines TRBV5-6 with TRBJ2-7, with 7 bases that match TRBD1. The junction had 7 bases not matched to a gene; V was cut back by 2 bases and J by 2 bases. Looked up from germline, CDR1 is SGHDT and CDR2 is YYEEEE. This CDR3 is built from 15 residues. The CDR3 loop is CASSFGLGQAYEQYF. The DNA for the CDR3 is TGTGCCAGCAGCTTTGGGCTCGGACAGGCCTACGAGCAGTACTTC.

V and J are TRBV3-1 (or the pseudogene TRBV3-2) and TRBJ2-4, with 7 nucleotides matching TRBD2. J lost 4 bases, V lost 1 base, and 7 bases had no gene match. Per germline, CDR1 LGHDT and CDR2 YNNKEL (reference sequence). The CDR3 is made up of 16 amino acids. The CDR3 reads CASSQAGGGPKNIQYF. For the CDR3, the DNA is TGTGCCAGCAGCCAAGCAGGCGGGGGTCCAAAAAACATTCAGTACTTC.

CDR3 region: CASSASGSIVETQYF. The CDR3 nucleotides read TGTGCCAGCAGCGCTAGCGGGAGTATTGTTGAGACCCAGTACTTC. V and J are TRBV3-1 (or the pseudogene TRBV3-2) and TRBJ2-5; 10 positions agree with TRBD2. Germline V gene data show CDR1 as LGHDT and CDR2 as YNNKEL (reference sequence). V lost 5 bases, J lost 5 bases, and 8 bases stayed unmatched. The CDR3 contains 15 residues.

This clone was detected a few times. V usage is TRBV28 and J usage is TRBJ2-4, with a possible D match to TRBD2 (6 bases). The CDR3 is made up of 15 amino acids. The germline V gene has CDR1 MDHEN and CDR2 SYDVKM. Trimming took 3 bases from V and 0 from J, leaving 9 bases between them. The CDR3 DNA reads TGTGCCAGCAGTTTCGGGGGACTAGCCAAAAACATTCAGTACTTC. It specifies CASSFGGLAKNIQYF.

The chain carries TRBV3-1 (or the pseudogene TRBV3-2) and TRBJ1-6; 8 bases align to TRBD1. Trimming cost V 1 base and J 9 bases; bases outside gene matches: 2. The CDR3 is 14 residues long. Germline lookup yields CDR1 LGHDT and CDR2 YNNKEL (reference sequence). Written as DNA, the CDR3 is TGTGCCAGCAGCCAAGGACAGGGGAGTTCACCCCTCCACTTT. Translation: CASSQGQGSSPLHF.

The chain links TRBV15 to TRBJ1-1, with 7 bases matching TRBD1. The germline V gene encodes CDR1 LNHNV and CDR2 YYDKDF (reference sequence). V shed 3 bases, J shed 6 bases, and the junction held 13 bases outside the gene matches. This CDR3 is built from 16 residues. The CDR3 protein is CATSRETGPLGPEAFF. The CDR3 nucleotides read TGTGCCACCAGCAGGGAGACAGGGCCCCTCGGACCTGAAGCTTTCTTT.

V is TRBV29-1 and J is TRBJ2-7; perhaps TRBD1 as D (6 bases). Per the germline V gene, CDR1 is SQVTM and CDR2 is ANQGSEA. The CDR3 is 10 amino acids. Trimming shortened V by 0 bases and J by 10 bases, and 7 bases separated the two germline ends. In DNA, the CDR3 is TGCAGCGTTGAAGAGGGACATCAGTACTTC. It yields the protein CSVEEGHQYF.

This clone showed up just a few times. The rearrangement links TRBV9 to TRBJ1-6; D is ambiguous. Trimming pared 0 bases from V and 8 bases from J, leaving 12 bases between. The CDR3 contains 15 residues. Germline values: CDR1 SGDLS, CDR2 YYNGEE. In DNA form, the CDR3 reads TGTGCCAGCAGCGTAGCCAGGCAGGTCGATTCACCCCTCCACTTT. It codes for CASSVARQVDSPLHF.

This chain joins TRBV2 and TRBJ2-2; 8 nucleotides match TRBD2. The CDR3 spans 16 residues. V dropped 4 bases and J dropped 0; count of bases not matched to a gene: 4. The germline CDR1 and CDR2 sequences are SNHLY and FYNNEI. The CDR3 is CASSGAGGSNTGELFF. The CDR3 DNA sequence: TGTGCCAGCAGTGGTGCGGGGGGCTCGAACACCGGGGAGCTGTTTTTT.